Shown below are 10 T cell receptor beta chains from a single sample sequenced in a study of shared clonotypes between healthy human individuals. Measured with immunoSEQ multiplex PCR; TCRdb has only the in-frame clones, and not every one. The sample comprises under 2.5 million clones, around 90% of which are singletons, and approximately 0.41% rests with the top ten. Sequencing was done on a sample of naive CD4+ T cells from PBMCs. Subset here: CD45RA+ positively selected. The receptors were sampled from a man aged 18 to 29 in good health. Some clones in this sample may be carry-over from other donors' samples.

This clone was found once. The genes are TRBV6-6 and TRBJ1-3; D perhaps matches TRBD1 (5 bases). Germline V gene lookup returns CDR1 MNHNY and CDR2 SVGAGI (reference sequence). CDR3 length equals 15 residues. The ends were cut back, 2 bases at V and 0 bases at J, with 8 bases in the middle. CDR3 loop: CASSYGDDSGNTIYF. CDR3 sequence (DNA): TGTGCCAGCAGTTACGGGGACGACTCTGGAAACACCATATATTTT.

The chain combines TRBV27 with TRBJ2-1, with TRBD1 as a possible D gene (6 bases). Germline loops: CDR1 MNHEY, CDR2 SMNVEV (reference sequence). Trimming shortened V by 7 bases and J by 1 base, and 32 bases separated the two germline ends. This CDR3 comprises 21 residues. The CDR3 is CASTLYLIGHLSQGSYNEQFF. CDR3 DNA sequence: TGTGCCAGCACCCTATACCTGATCGGACATCTCAGTCAGGGGTCCTACAATGAGCAGTTCTTC.

The rearrangement uses TRBV5-1 and TRBJ1-5; D gene unclear. Trimming stripped 0 bases from V and 6 bases from J, with 13 bases between. Germline CDR1 and CDR2: SGHRS and YFSETQ. This CDR3 has 15 residues. CDR3 coding DNA: TGCGCCAGCAGCTTGGGTGGGCTAGCGGGTCAGCCCCAGCATTTT. This sequence encodes CASSLGGLAGQPQHF.

This chain connects TRBV11-2 to TRBJ2-1, with TRBD2 identical over 7 bases. Per the germline V gene, CDR1 is SGHAT and CDR2 is FQNNGV. This CDR3 has 15 amino acids. Unmatched junction bases numbered 1, after V lost 2 bases and J lost 0 bases. The CDR3 loop reads CASSLIAGSYNEQFF. CDR3 coding DNA: TGTGCCAGCAGCTTAATAGCGGGCTCCTACAATGAGCAGTTCTTC.

With regard to this clone: Other DNA sequences in the sample encode the same CDR3. This chain links TRBV18 with TRBJ2-3; D is unresolved. The germline V and J ends were trimmed by 1 base and 0 bases, with 5 bases remaining between them. CDR3 length equals 14 residues. In germline, CDR1 is KGHSH, CDR2 LQKENI. The CDR3 sequence: CASSPLDSTDTQYF. Here the CDR3 DNA reads TGTGCCAGCTCACCACTGGACAGCACAGATACGCAGTATTTT.

The V and J genes are TRBV7-9 and TRBJ2-7; 9 bases line up with TRBD1. V shed 2 bases, J shed 0 bases, and the junction held 2 bases outside the gene matches. There are 15 residues in the CDR3. Germline V gene sequence: CDR1 SEHNR, CDR2 FQNEAQ (reference sequence). In DNA, the CDR3 is TGTGCCAGCAGCTTACTACAGGGGGCCTCCTACGAGCAGTACTTC. Its translation: CASSLLQGASYEQYF.

This chain links TRBV7-2 with TRBJ1-3, with unresolved D. Germline V CDR1 and CDR2: SGHTA, FQGNSA. Trimming removed 6 bases from V and 0 bases from J, with 12 bases in between. The CDR3 runs 15 residues. The CDR3 spells CASSPPGYSGNTIYF. The CDR3 DNA reads as TGTGCCAGCAGTCCACCGGGTTACTCTGGAAACACCATATATTTT.

The rearrangement uses TRBV4-2 and TRBJ1-2; no clear D. The germline V gene encodes CDR1 LGHNA and CDR2 YNFKEQ. The CDR3 totals 12 residues. Between the trimmed V and J ends, which lost 1 base and 8 bases, there was a span of 8 bases. This CDR3 reads CASSQAKGGYTF. Written as DNA, the CDR3 is TGTGCCAGCAGCCAAGCGAAGGGAGGCTACACCTTC.

The chain carries TRBV7-2 and TRBJ2-7, with D tentatively TRBD2 (6 bases). Trimming took 2 bases from V and 0 from J, leaving 11 bases between them. Germline V gene lookup returns CDR1 SGHTA and CDR2 FQGNSA. CDR3 size: 15 residues. The CDR3 sequence is CASSLTAGPSYEQYF. Here the CDR3 DNA reads TGTGCCAGCAGCTTAACGGCGGGGCCCTCCTACGAGCAGTACTTC.

CDR3 loop: CAWSPRTGGYTF. CDR3 nucleotide sequence: TGTGCCTGGAGCCCCCGGACAGGGGGCTACACCTTC. The chain carries TRBV30 and TRBJ1-2, with 8 bases aligning to TRBD1. Germline V gene data show CDR1 as GTSNPN and CDR2 as SVGIG (reference sequence). The CDR3 runs to 12 residues. V lost 3 bases, J lost 8 bases, and 5 bases stayed unmatched.